This TCR beta chain appears in the sequencing data of a study of shared clonotypes between healthy human individuals. Overall study: Three CD4 naive, three CD4 memory, two CD8 naive and one CD8 memory plate were used per donor.

With regard to this clone: Its specificity is unknown.

CDR3 length: 14 amino acids. Germline V gene lookup returns CDR1 SEHNR and CDR2 FQNEAQ (reference sequence). Deletions cut 8 bases from V and 5 bases from J, with 18 bases between. The study's findings and limits: Collection of samples was limited to blood; tissue repertoires likely differ. Researchers found naive subsets generally carried larger estimated richness than memory subsets.

Every subset's genomic DNA went evenly onto several immunoSEQ plates. TCRdb's copy holds only in-frame clones and misses some; the assay was immunoSEQ multiplex PCR. Of about 2,500,000 clones in the sample, approximately 92% are singletons; the top ten hold 0.13% to 0.15%. The sequencing input was naive CD4+ T cells sorted from blood. The subset is: CD45RA+ positively selected. The TCR was taken from a man between 18 and 35 years old in good health. V usage is TRBV7-9 and J usage is TRBJ1-1; tentative D call: TRBD1 (5 bases). CDR3 in amino acids: CASHGGERKTEAFF. The CDR3 DNA follows: TGTGCCAGCCATGGGGGGGAGAGGAAGACTGAAGCTTTCTTT.